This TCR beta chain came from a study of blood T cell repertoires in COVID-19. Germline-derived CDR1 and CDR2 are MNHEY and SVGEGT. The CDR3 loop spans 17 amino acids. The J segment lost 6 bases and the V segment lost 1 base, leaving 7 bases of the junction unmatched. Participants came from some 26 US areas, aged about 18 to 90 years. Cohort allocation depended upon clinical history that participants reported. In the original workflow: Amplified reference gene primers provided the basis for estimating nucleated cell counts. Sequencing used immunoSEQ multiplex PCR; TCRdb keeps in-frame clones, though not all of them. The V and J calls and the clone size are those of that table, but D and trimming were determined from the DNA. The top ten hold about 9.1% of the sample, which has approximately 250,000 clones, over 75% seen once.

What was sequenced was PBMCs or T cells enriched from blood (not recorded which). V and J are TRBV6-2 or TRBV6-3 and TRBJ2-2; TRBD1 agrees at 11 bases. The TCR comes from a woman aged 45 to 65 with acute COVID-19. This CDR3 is CASSYLSGQGASGELFF. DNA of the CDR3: TGTGCCAGCAGTTACTTGAGTGGACAGGGGGCTTCCGGGGAGCTGTTTTTT.